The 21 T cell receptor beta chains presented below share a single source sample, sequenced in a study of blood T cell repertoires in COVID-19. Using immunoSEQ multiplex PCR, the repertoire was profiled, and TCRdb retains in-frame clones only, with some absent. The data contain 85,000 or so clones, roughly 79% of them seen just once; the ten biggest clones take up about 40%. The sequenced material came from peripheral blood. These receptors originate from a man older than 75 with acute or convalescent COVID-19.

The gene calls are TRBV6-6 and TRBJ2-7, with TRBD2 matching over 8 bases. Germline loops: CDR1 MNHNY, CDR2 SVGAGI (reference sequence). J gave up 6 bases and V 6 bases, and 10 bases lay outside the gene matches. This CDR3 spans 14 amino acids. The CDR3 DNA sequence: TGTGCCAGCAGGTTACTAGCGGTGGCTCTCGAGCAGTACTTC. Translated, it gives CASRLLAVALEQYF.

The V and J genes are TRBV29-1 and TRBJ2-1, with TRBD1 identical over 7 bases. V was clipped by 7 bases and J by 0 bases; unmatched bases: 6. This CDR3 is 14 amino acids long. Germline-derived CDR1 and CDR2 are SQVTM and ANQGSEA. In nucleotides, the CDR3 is TGCAGCGCTAAGGGGGCGTCCTCCTACAATGAGCAGTTCTTC. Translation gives CSAKGASSYNEQFF.

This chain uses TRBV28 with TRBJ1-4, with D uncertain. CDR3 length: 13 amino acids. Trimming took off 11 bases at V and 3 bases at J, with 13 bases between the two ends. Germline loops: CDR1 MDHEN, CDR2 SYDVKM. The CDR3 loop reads CASIDRANEKLFF. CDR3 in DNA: TGTGCCTCCATCGACCGGGCTAATGAAAAACTGTTTTTT.

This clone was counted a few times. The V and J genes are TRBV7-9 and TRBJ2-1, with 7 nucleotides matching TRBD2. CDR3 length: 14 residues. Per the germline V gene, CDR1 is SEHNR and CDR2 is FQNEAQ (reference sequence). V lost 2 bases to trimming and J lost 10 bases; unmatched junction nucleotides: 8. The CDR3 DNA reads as TGTGCCAGCAGCTTATCGGGAGGATCATGGGAGCAGTTCTTC. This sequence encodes CASSLSGGSWEQFF.

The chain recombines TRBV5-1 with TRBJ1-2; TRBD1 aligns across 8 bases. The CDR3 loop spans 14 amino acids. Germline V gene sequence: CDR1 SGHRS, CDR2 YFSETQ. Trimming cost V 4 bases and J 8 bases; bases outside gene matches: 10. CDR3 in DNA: TGCGCCAGCAGCGATCAAGGGACAGGCGACGGCTACACCTTC. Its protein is CASSDQGTGDGYTF.

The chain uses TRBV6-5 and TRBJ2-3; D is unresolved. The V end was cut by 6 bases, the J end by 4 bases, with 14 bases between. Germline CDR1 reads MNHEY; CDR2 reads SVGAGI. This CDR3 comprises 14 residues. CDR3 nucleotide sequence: TGTGCCAGCAGGACACACCAGGTTGCAGATACGCAGTATTTT. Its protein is CASRTHQVADTQYF.

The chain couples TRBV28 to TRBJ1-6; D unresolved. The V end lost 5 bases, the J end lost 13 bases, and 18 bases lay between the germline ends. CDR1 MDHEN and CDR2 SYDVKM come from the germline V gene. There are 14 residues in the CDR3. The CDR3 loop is CASSPPTGSGPLHF. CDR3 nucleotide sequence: TGTGCCAGCAGTCCTCCAACCGGTAGCGGGCCCCTCCACTTT. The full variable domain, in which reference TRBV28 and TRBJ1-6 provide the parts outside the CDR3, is DVKVTQSSRYLVKRTGEKVFLECVQDMDHENMFWYRQDPGLGLRLIYFSYDVKMKEKGDIPEGYSVSREKKERFSLILESASTNQTSMYLCASSPPTGSGPLHFGNGTRLTVT.

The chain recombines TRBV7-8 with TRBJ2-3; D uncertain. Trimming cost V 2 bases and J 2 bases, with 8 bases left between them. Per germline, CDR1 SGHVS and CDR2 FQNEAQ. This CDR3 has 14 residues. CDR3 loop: CASSLMAATDTQYF. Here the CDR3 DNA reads TGTGCCAGCAGCTTAATGGCCGCCACAGATACGCAGTATTTT.

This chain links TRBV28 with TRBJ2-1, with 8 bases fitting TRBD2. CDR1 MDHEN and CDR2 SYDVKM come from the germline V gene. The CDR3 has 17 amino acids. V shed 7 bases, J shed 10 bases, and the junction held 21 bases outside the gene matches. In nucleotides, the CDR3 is TGTGCCAGCAACAACAGTTTACAGCCCGGGAGGGTCAGAGAGCAGTTCTTC. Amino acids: CASNNSLQPGRVREQFF.

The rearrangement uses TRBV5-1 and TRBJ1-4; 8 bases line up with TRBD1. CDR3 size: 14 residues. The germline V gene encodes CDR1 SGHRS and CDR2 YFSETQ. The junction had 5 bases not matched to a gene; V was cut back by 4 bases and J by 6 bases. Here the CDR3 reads CASSGGQVDEKLFF. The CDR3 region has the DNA TGCGCCAGCAGCGGGGGACAGGTGGATGAAAAACTGTTTTTT.

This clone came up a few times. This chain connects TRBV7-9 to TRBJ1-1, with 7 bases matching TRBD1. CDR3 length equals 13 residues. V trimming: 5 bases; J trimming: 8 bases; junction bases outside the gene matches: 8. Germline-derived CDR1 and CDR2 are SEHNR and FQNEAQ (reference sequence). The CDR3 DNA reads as TGTGCCAGCAGCCCTGACAGGGTTAGGGAAGCTTTCTTT. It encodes CASSPDRVREAFF.

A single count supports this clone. The CDR3 DNA reads TGTGCCAGTTCACCCCCGGGGACAGGGAACACTGAAGCTTTCTTT. Translation gives CASSPPGTGNTEAFF. This chain uses TRBV6-6 with TRBJ1-1; 8 positions match TRBD1. The CDR3 runs 15 residues. Germline V lookup: CDR1 MNHNY, CDR2 SVGAGI (reference sequence). V lost 9 bases and J lost 1; bases outside the gene matches: 10.

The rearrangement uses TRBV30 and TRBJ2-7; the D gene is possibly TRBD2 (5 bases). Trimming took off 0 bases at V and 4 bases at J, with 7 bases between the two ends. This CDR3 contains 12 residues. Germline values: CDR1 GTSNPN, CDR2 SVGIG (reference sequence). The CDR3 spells CAWSVTRYEQYF. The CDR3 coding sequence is TGTGCCTGGAGTGTTACTAGATACGAGCAGTACTTC. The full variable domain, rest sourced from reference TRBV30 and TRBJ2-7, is SQTIHQWPATLVQPVGSPLSLECTVEGTSNPNLYWYRQAAGRGLQLLFYSVGIGQISSEVPQNLSASRPQDRQFILSSKKLLLSDSGFYLCAWSVTRYEQYFGPGTRLTVT.

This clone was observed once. The DNA of the CDR3 is TGTGCCAGCAGCCTATCCAGGGGCAGGGTAGCTGGGGCCAACGTCCTGACTTTC. Amino acid sequence: CASSLSRGRVAGANVLTF. The chain uses TRBV9 and TRBJ2-6, with a tentative D call TRBD1 (6 bases). In germline, CDR1 is SGDLS, CDR2 YYNGEE. The CDR3 has 18 residues. V was pared by 4 bases and J by 2 bases, with 19 bases between. Together with reference TRBV9 and TRBJ2-6, the CDR3 gives the full variable domain: DSGVTQTPKHLITATGQRVTLRCSPRSGDLSVYWYQQSLDQGLQFLIQYYNGEERAKGNILERFSAQQFPDLHSELNLSSLELGDSALYFCASSLSRGRVAGANVLTFGAGSRLTVL.

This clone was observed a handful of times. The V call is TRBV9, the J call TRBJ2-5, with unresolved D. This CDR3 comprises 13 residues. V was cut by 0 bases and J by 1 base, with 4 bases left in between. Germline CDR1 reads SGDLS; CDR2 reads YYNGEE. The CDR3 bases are TGTGCCAGCAGCGTAGATCTCCAAGAGACCCAGTACTTC. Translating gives CASSVDLQETQYF.

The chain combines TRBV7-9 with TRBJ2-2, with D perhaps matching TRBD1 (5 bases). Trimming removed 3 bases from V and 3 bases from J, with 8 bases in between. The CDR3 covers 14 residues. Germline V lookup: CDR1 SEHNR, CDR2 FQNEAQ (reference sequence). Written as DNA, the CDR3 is TGTGCCAGCAGCTTTTTAGGGGACACCGGGGAGCTGTTTTTT. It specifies CASSFLGDTGELFF.

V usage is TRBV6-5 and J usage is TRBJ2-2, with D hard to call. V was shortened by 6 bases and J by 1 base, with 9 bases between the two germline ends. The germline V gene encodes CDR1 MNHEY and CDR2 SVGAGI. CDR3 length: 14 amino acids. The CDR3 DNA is TGTGCCAGCAGGAAAGAGATGAACACCGGGGAGCTGTTTTTT. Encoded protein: CASRKEMNTGELFF.

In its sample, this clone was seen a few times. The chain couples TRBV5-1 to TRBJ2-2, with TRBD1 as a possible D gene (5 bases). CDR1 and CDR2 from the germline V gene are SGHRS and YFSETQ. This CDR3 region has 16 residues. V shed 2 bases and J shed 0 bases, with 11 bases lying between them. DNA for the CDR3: TGCGCCAGCAGCTTTACCCCAGGGACGAACACCGGGGAGCTGTTTTTT. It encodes CASSFTPGTNTGELFF.

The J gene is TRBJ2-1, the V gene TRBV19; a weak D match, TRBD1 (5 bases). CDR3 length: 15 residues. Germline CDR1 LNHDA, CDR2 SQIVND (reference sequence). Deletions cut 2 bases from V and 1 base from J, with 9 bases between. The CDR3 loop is CASSIQGPSYNEQFF. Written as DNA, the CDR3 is TGTGCCAGTAGTATACAGGGCCCATCCTACAATGAGCAGTTCTTC. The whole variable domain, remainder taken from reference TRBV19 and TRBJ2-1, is DGGITQSPKYLFRKEGQNVTLSCEQNLNHDAMYWYRQDPGQGLRLIYYSQIVNDFQKGDIAEGYSVSREKKESFPLTVTSAQKNPTAFYLCASSIQGPSYNEQFFGPGTRLTVL.

This CDR3 reads CASSSSGGMNIQYF. The CDR3 DNA reads as TGTGCCAGCAGCTCCTCGGGGGGGATGAACATTCAGTACTTC. V usage is TRBV11-2 and J usage is TRBJ2-4, with 8 bases fitting TRBD2. Per germline, CDR1 SGHAT and CDR2 FQNNGV. This CDR3 comprises 14 residues. Trimming cost V 4 bases and J 7 bases; bases outside gene matches: 6.

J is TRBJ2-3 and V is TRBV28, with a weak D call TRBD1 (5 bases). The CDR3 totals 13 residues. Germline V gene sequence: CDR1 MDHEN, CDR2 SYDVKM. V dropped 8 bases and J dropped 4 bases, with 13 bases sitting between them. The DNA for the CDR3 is TGTGCCAGCCAAAGGGGTGGGCCAGATACGCAGTATTTT. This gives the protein CASQRGGPDTQYF.